Below, 19 T cell receptor beta chains from the same sample are listed, as sequenced in a study of HIV-infected patients and healthy controls. Whole blood was used without fractionation, so all unsorted peripheral T cells were included. Alpha and beta constant-region primers primed reverse transcription of around 540 ng RNA. Separate chain-specific third strand synthesis with multiplexing indices produced the alpha and beta libraries. One entry per CDR3 protein, called by TCRdb with MiXCR from the 5' RACE reads. The sample consists of some 19,000 distinct CDR3 sequences, roughly 8.9% of them appearing once. What was sequenced was blood. The receptors derive from an adult in good health.

In DNA form, the CDR3 reads TGTGCCATCAAGGGTTCGGACAGGGCGAACACTGAAGCTTTCTTT. It translates to CAIKGSDRANTEAFF. This rearrangement joins TRBV10-3 to TRBJ1-1, with 8 bases aligning to TRBD1. CDR1 is ENHRY and CDR2 is SYGVKD in the germline V gene. Trimming at V came to 7 bases and at J to 1 base, leaving 8 bases not matched to a gene. The CDR3 covers 15 residues.

This clonotype was seen many times. The CDR3 protein is CASSPDRKETQYF. Here the CDR3 DNA reads TGTGCCAGCTCCCCAGACAGGAAAGAGACCCAGTACTTC. The genes are TRBV18 and TRBJ2-5, with D perhaps TRBD1 (6 bases). CDR3 length: 13 amino acids. The ends were cut back, 6 bases at V and 3 bases at J, with 11 bases in the middle. Germline lookup yields CDR1 KGHSH and CDR2 LQKENI.

Relative to its sample, this clonotype is medium-sized. This chain links TRBV12-3 or TRBV12-4 with TRBJ2-3, with TRBD1 matching over 9 bases. This CDR3 is built from 16 residues. V lost 1 base to trimming and J lost 2 bases; unmatched junction nucleotides: 4. In nucleotides, the CDR3 is TGTGCCAGCAGTTTAGACGGGACAGGGACCACAGATACGCAGTATTTT. Its translation: CASSLDGTGTTDTQYF.

This clonotype was counted ten times or more. This sequence joins TRBV14 and TRBJ1-4; D ambiguous. V gave up 3 bases and J gave up 4 bases, with 12 bases separating them. Per the germline V gene, CDR1 is SGHDN and CDR2 is FVKESK. The CDR3 sequence is 15 residues long. Here the CDR3 reads CASSHRTASNEKLFF. As DNA, the CDR3 is TGTGCCAGCAGCCATAGGACGGCAAGTAATGAAAAACTGTTTTTT.

The genes are TRBV19 and TRBJ1-1; unclear D gene. CDR3 length: 13 residues. Germline V CDR1 and CDR2: LNHDA, SQIVND (reference sequence). V was clipped by 7 bases and J by 0 bases, with 9 bases between them. CDR3: CASIGRLNTEAFF. The CDR3 DNA follows: TGTGCCAGTATAGGACGGCTGAACACTGAAGCTTTCTTT.

This clonotype has only a few counts. One end of the junction does not line up with germline, which may come from a read error. The chain combines TRBV24-1 with TRBJ2-1, with TRBD2 matching 9 bases. CDR3 size: 15 residues. From germline, CDR1 is KGHDR and CDR2 SFDVKD. The CDR3 DNA reads as TGTGCCACCAGTGGTTTGCGGGAGGGCTACAATGAGCAGTTCTTC. Translating it yields CATSGLREGYNEQFF.

This clonotype was observed at least ten times. V gene TRBV28 combines with J gene TRBJ1-5; D is unresolved. V dropped 2 bases and J dropped 5 bases, with 10 bases sitting between them. From germline, CDR1 is MDHEN and CDR2 SYDVKM. The CDR3 contains 14 residues. As DNA, the CDR3 is TGTGCCAGCAGTTTAACCGGGTTATATCAGCCCCAGCATTTT. Its translation: CASSLTGLYQPQHF.

The chain uses TRBV24-1 and TRBJ2-1; D is perhaps TRBD2 (6 bases). The CDR3 extends over 16 amino acids. Germline loops: CDR1 KGHDR, CDR2 SFDVKD. Trimming removed 1 base from V and 10 bases from J, with 19 bases in between. The CDR3 here is CATSDFDGRTPGEQFF. The CDR3 bases are TGTGCCACCAGTGATTTCGACGGGAGAACCCCCGGGGAGCAGTTCTTC.

The sample holds many counts of this clonotype. The rearrangement links TRBV5-6 to TRBJ1-1; no clear D gene. CDR3 length: 15 amino acids. Germline assignment: CDR1 SGHDT and CDR2 YYEEEE. Trimming removed 0 bases from V and 3 bases from J, with 12 bases in between. The CDR3 reads CASSLGSLGHTEAFF. In nucleotides, the CDR3 is TGTGCCAGCAGCTTGGGTTCCCTTGGCCACACTGAAGCTTTCTTT.

Sample share makes this clonotype medium-sized (0.01 to 0.1%). This chain uses TRBV13 with TRBJ2-2, with unresolved D. The germline gives CDR1 PRHDT, CDR2 FYEKMQ (reference sequence). Trimming cost V 0 bases and J 1 base, with 12 bases left between them. The CDR3 is 17 amino acids. As DNA, the CDR3 is TGTGCCAGCAGCTTAGGCCTCCGGGTAGAGAACACCGGGGAGCTGTTTTTT. Translation gives CASSLGLRVENTGELFF.

This clonotype was observed at least ten times. This chain uses TRBV12-3 or TRBV12-4 with TRBJ1-5; 8 bases agree with TRBD1. With V trimmed by 6 bases and J by 0 bases, 10 bases remained unmatched. The CDR3 is 17 amino acids. This CDR3 is CASSPGDRSYSNQPQHF. In DNA, the CDR3 is TGTGCCAGCAGCCCCGGGGACAGGAGTTATAGCAATCAGCCCCAGCATTTT.

The V and J genes are TRBV28 and TRBJ1-1; D possibly corresponds to TRBD1 (5 bases). Trimming cost V 5 bases and J 5 bases, with 9 bases left between them. The CDR3 consists of 12 residues. The germline CDR1 and CDR2 sequences are MDHEN and SYDVKM. The CDR3 reads CASSRGATEAFF. CDR3 in DNA: TGTGCCAGCAGTCGAGGGGCGACTGAAGCTTTCTTT.

This clonotype came up a few times. The chain has TRBV4-1 and TRBJ2-2; TRBD2 agrees at 7 bases. The germline gives CDR1 MGHRA, CDR2 YSYEKL. The ends lost 4 bases at V and 4 bases at J; junction bases unmatched: 9. The CDR3 spans 16 residues. CDR3 DNA sequence: TGCGCCAGCAGCCCCCGAGTTTGGGAGGGCACCGGGGAGCTGTTTTTT. The encoded protein is CASSPRVWEGTGELFF.

This clonotype was counted many times. V is TRBV7-9 and J is TRBJ2-3, with 10 bases that match TRBD2. CDR1 SEHNR and CDR2 FQNEAQ come from the germline V gene (reference sequence). J gave up 5 bases and V 6 bases, and 5 bases lay outside the gene matches. The CDR3 extends over 14 amino acids. DNA of the CDR3: TGTGCCAGCAGTTCTAGCGGGGGAGGAGATACGCAGTATTTT. Amino acids: CASSSSGGGDTQYF.

The rearrangement joins TRBV15 to TRBJ2-5; the D call may be TRBD1 or TRBD2 (5 bases each). The ends were cut back, 0 bases at V and 2 bases at J, with 13 bases in the middle. The CDR3 length is 16 residues. Per the germline V gene, CDR1 is LNHNV and CDR2 is YYDKDF (reference sequence). CDR3 nucleotide sequence: TGTGCCACCAGCAGAGATTTTGGGGGACGGCAAGAGACCCAGTACTTC. Encoded protein: CATSRDFGGRQETQYF. The full variable domain, with the rest looked up from reference TRBV15 and TRBJ2-5, is DAMVIQNPRYQVTQFGKPVTLSCSQTLNHNVMYWYQQKSSQAPKLLFHYYDKDFNNEADTPDNFQSRRPNTSFCFLDIRSPGLGDTAMYLCATSRDFGGRQETQYFGPGTRLLVL.

By share, this clonotype ranks as medium-sized (0.01 to 0.1%). The gene calls are TRBV15 and TRBJ2-7; 9 bases agree with TRBD1. Germline CDR1 LNHNV, CDR2 YYDKDF (reference sequence). This CDR3 is built from 14 residues. With 3 bases clipped from V and 6 bases from J, the junction kept 6 bases outside the gene matches. The CDR3 region has the DNA TGTGCCACCAGCAGCCGGACAGGGGCCAGCGAGCAGTACTTC. The encoded protein is CATSSRTGASEQYF.

By sample fraction, this clonotype is medium-sized (0.01 to 0.1%). The chain links TRBV12-3 or TRBV12-4 to TRBJ2-2; no clear D gene. Trimming left V 10 bases short and J 7 bases short, with 10 bases between. The CDR3 is 11 amino acids. CDR3 in amino acids: CATTRFGELFF. For the CDR3, the DNA is TGTGCCACCACGCGGTTCGGGGAGCTGTTTTTT.

By share, this clonotype ranks as medium-sized. V gene TRBV2 combines with J gene TRBJ1-1, with 7 bases lining up with TRBD1. The CDR3 has 15 amino acids. The V and J ends lost 3 bases and 5 bases, in that order; junction bases with no gene match: 9. Germline lookup yields CDR1 SNHLY and CDR2 FYNNEI. CDR3 sequence: CASSDRGQGGTEAFF. DNA of the CDR3: TGTGCCAGCAGTGATCGGGGGCAGGGGGGAACTGAAGCTTTCTTT.

This chain joins TRBV28 and TRBJ2-7; the match to TRBD1 covers 7 bases. The CDR3 runs to 14 residues. Losses at the gene ends were 6 bases for V and 2 bases for J; bases not matched to a gene: 7. Germline-derived CDR1 and CDR2 are MDHEN and SYDVKM. CDR3 protein: CASRIGQDTYEQYF. Here the CDR3 DNA reads TGTGCCAGCAGGATCGGACAGGACACCTACGAGCAGTACTTC.